The next 31 T cell receptor beta chains were all read from a single sample in a study of OX40 agonist ivuxolimab in advanced cancers. Using immunoSEQ multiplex PCR, the repertoire was profiled, and TCRdb retains in-frame clones only, with some absent. The sample holds tens of thousands of clones, 75% to 90% seen once. The sequenced sample was CD4+ or CD8+ T cells sorted from blood, obtained in a trial of the OX40 agonist ivuxolimab. These receptors originate from an adult with an advanced solid tumor such as melanoma, head and neck, liver or kidney cancer.

CDR3 coding DNA: TGTGCCACCAGCGCGGGGGGGACAGTCAATCAGCCCCAGCATTTT. Amino acid sequence: CATSAGGTVNQPQHF. J is TRBJ1-5 and V is TRBV15, with 7 bases identical to TRBD1. The CDR3 has 15 amino acids. Germline CDR1 and CDR2: LNHNV and YYDKDF (reference sequence). After removal of 5 bases from V and 3 bases from J, the junction contained 7 bases not matched to a gene.

The table lists this clone with a few counts. The gene calls are TRBV5-6 and TRBJ1-6; D may be TRBD1 (5 bases). The V end lost 5 bases, the J end lost 6 bases, and 12 bases lay between the germline ends. The CDR3 is 14 residues long. Germline V gene data show CDR1 as SGHDT and CDR2 as YYEEEE. CDR3 region: CASSPGTFNSPLHF. As DNA, the CDR3 is TGTGCCAGCAGTCCGGGGACTTTTAATTCACCCCTCCACTTT.

This clone occurred once. The chain is built from TRBV13 and TRBJ2-3, with 8 bases that match TRBD2. Germline V gene sequence: CDR1 PRHDT, CDR2 FYEKMQ (reference sequence). V dropped 2 bases and J dropped 2; count of bases not matched to a gene: 3. The CDR3 runs 15 residues. The CDR3 DNA follows: TGTGCCAGCAGCTTACGGGAGGGCTACACAGATACGCAGTATTTT. Amino acids: CASSLREGYTDTQYF.

This clone has a handful of counts. Written as DNA, the CDR3 is TGTGCCAGCTCACCAGAAAGCGACGCCTACGAGCAGTACTTC. Encoded protein: CASSPESDAYEQYF. The chain employs TRBV18 and TRBJ2-7, with D uncertain. Trimming took 2 bases from V and 2 from J, leaving 10 bases between them. The germline V gene has CDR1 KGHSH and CDR2 LQKENI. The length of the CDR3 is 14 residues.

The rearrangement uses TRBV30 and TRBJ1-6; D is perhaps TRBD1 (5 bases). This CDR3 has 14 amino acids. CDR1 and CDR2 from the germline V gene are GTSNPN and SVGIG (reference sequence). Trimming took 2 bases from V and 7 from J, leaving 12 bases between them. DNA of the CDR3: TGTGCCTGGAGTAGGGACGGGGTGAATTCACCCCTCCACTTT. Residues: CAWSRDGVNSPLHF.

The chain joins TRBV5-1 to TRBJ2-3, with 7 bases lining up with TRBD2. The CDR3 loop spans 15 amino acids. Germline V gives CDR1 SGHRS, CDR2 YFSETQ. Unmatched junction bases numbered 3, after V lost 0 bases and J lost 2 bases. The CDR3 loop is CASSLERGSTDTQYF. As DNA, the CDR3 is TGCGCCAGCAGCTTGGAGCGGGGCTCCACAGATACGCAGTATTTT.

The rearrangement joins TRBV10-1 to TRBJ2-3, with 12 positions matching TRBD2. The CDR3 is made up of 15 amino acids. Trimming cost V 3 bases and J 8 bases; bases outside gene matches: 6. The germline gives CDR1 WNHNN, CDR2 SYGVQD (reference sequence). The CDR3 DNA sequence: TGCGCCAGCAGTGATGGACAGGGACTAGCGGGTACGCAGTATTTT. Amino acids: CASSDGQGLAGTQYF.

The chain recombines TRBV30 with TRBJ2-7, with 7 bases lining up with TRBD2. The CDR3 totals 13 residues. Germline V gene lookup returns CDR1 GTSNPN and CDR2 SVGIG (reference sequence). J gave up 7 bases and V 0 bases, and 6 bases lay outside the gene matches. This CDR3 is CAWSVSGVGEQYF. Here the CDR3 DNA reads TGTGCCTGGAGTGTAAGCGGGGTCGGGGAGCAGTACTTC. Full variable domain (remainder filled in from reference TRBV30 and TRBJ2-7): SQTIHQWPATLVQPVGSPLSLECTVEGTSNPNLYWYRQAAGRGLQLLFYSVGIGQISSEVPQNLSASRPQDRQFILSSKKLLLSDSGFYLCAWSVSGVGEQYFGPGTRLTVT.

The count of this clone is one. This chain joins TRBV18 and TRBJ2-2; TRBD2 aligns across 7 bases. Germline CDR1 reads KGHSH; CDR2 reads LQKENI. V was clipped by 2 bases and J by 5 bases; unmatched bases: 5. This CDR3 region has 15 residues. The CDR3 loop reads CASSPTSARTGELFF. In DNA, the CDR3 is TGTGCCAGCTCACCAACTAGCGCACGTACCGGGGAGCTGTTTTTT.

This clone appeared a few times. This chain links TRBV5-6 with TRBJ1-2; D not resolved. The V and J ends lost 0 bases and 4 bases respectively, with 10 bases between them. CDR1 and CDR2 from the germline V gene are SGHDT and YYEEEE. The CDR3 contains 14 residues. CDR3 protein: CASSLGARSYGYTF. The CDR3 nucleotides read TGTGCCAGCAGCTTGGGCGCGCGGTCCTATGGCTACACCTTC. Complete variable domain (other parts from reference TRBV5-6 and TRBJ1-2): DAGVTQSPTHLIKTRGQQVTLRCSPKSGHDTVSWYQQALGQGPQFIFQYYEEEERQRGNFPDRFSGHQFPNYSSELNVNALLLGDSALYLCASSLGARSYGYTFGSGTRLTVV.

The CDR3 sequence is CASSVSGGSSYEQYF. The CDR3 DNA reads as TGTGCCAGCAGCGTTAGCGGGGGGTCTTCCTACGAGCAGTACTTC. V is TRBV9 and J is TRBJ2-7; 10 nucleotides agree with TRBD2. The germline V gene has CDR1 SGDLS and CDR2 YYNGEE. The trim removed 2 bases at V and 1 base at J, leaving 3 bases unmatched. This CDR3 is built from 15 residues.

The chain carries TRBV5-5 and TRBJ1-2; unclear D gene. Germline V gene data show CDR1 as SGHKS and CDR2 as YYEKEE (reference sequence). The length of the CDR3 is 14 residues. The V and J ends lost 0 bases and 3 bases respectively, with 9 bases between them. CDR3 bases: TGTGCCAGCAGCTTGGACAGTCACGACTATGGCTACACCTTC. Translated, it gives CASSLDSHDYGYTF.

A few counts support this clone. The chain uses TRBV2 and TRBJ1-1, with 8 positions matching TRBD1. Trimming took 6 bases from V and 8 from J; bases not matched to a gene: 14. This CDR3 has 15 amino acids. Germline values: CDR1 SNHLY, CDR2 FYNNEI. CDR3 in DNA: TGTGCCAGCAGCGGCTCGACAGGGGCCGATGTAGAAGCTTTCTTT. Amino acids: CASSGSTGADVEAFF.

The V gene is TRBV14, the J gene TRBJ2-5; D unresolved. The end of the DNA aligns better with TRBJ2-7, so the J call may be wrong. CDR1 and CDR2 from the germline V gene are SGHDN and FVKESK. There are 13 residues in the CDR3. Here the CDR3 DNA reads TGTGCCAGCAGCCCCCGGGCAGCCTACGAGCAGTACTTC. Encoded protein: CASSPRAAYEQYF.

V is TRBV9 and J is TRBJ1-2; perhaps TRBD1 as D (5 bases). This CDR3 has 14 residues. V lost 0 bases and J 6 bases, leaving 12 bases between the germline ends. The germline gives CDR1 SGDLS, CDR2 YYNGEE. The CDR3 sequence is CASSVDPGADGYTF. The CDR3 nucleotides read TGTGCCAGCAGCGTAGACCCTGGGGCAGATGGCTACACCTTC.

This clone was recorded only once. The gene calls are TRBV7-2 and TRBJ2-7; D gene uncertain. The germline V and J ends were trimmed by 1 base and 2 bases, with 9 bases remaining between them. The germline V gene has CDR1 SGHTA and CDR2 FQGNSA. The CDR3 is 14 amino acids. CDR3 sequence: CASSLGSAAYEQYF. The CDR3 DNA sequence: TGTGCCAGCAGCTTAGGGAGCGCGGCCTACGAGCAGTACTTC.

The chain couples TRBV5-1 to TRBJ2-7; D is unclear. V was pared by 6 bases and J by 0 bases, with 7 bases between. Per the germline V gene, CDR1 is SGHRS and CDR2 is YFSETQ. The CDR3 is 12 amino acids. CDR3: CASTSLSYEQYF. CDR3 in DNA: TGCGCCAGCACTTCGCTCTCCTACGAGCAGTACTTC.

The chain has TRBV28 and TRBJ2-3; 10 bases agree with TRBD1. The length of the CDR3 is 15 residues. Germline V gene lookup returns CDR1 MDHEN and CDR2 SYDVKM. Unmatched junction bases numbered 5, after V lost 4 bases and J lost 4 bases. In DNA, the CDR3 is TGTGCCAGCAGTTCGGGACAGGGGAAGGCAGATACGCAGTATTTT. Protein product: CASSSGQGKADTQYF.

The sample holds one count of this clone. J is TRBJ1-5 and V is TRBV27; a possible D gene is TRBD1 (5 bases). The CDR3 spans 14 residues. The ends were cut back, 1 base at V and 5 bases at J, with 9 bases in the middle. Germline CDR1 is MNHEY and CDR2 is SMNVEV (reference sequence). The CDR3 nucleotides read TGTGCCAGCAGTTTATATCAGGGACATCAGCCCCAGCATTTT. Residues: CASSLYQGHQPQHF.

This clone was counted between two and nine times. The rearrangement joins TRBV30 to TRBJ1-1; D not resolved. Trimming removed 2 bases from V and 3 bases from J, with 10 bases in between. Germline CDR1 reads GTSNPN; CDR2 reads SVGIG (reference sequence). This CDR3 region has 13 residues. This CDR3 reads CAWSKGVDTEAFF. CDR3 DNA: TGTGCCTGGAGTAAGGGAGTGGACACTGAAGCTTTCTTT.

V usage is TRBV11-3 and J usage is TRBJ1-5, with a tentative D call TRBD1 (5 bases). Germline CDR1 reads SGHNT; CDR2 reads YENEEA. The CDR3 runs to 14 residues. Deletions cut 3 bases from V and 5 bases from J, with 11 bases between. CDR3 amino acids: CASSFGGRDQPQHF. The CDR3 DNA follows: TGTGCCAGCAGCTTCGGGGGAAGGGATCAGCCCCAGCATTTT.

The chain joins TRBV25-1 to TRBJ1-1, with no clear D. Trimming shortened V by 4 bases and J by 1 base, and 13 bases separated the two germline ends. The germline V gene has CDR1 MGHDK and CDR2 SYGVNS. This CDR3 is 15 amino acids long. This chain's CDR3 is CASSVEEVKNTEAFF. CDR3 DNA sequence: TGTGCCAGCAGTGTCGAGGAGGTTAAGAACACTGAAGCTTTCTTT.

V gene TRBV5-4 combines with J gene TRBJ1-2; perhaps TRBD1 as D (5 bases). This CDR3 spans 14 amino acids. V lost 3 bases to trimming and J lost 4 bases, with 13 bases between them. From germline, CDR1 is SGHNT and CDR2 YYREEE (reference sequence). The CDR3 sequence: CASSWDGKGYGYTF. The CDR3 nucleotides read TGTGCCAGCAGCTGGGACGGAAAAGGCTATGGCTACACCTTC.

V usage is TRBV5-1 and J usage is TRBJ2-5; D unresolved. Trimming took 5 bases from V and 2 from J, leaving 7 bases between them. The CDR3 sequence is 12 residues long. The germline V gene has CDR1 SGHRS and CDR2 YFSETQ. The CDR3 DNA follows: TGCGCCAGCAGACCAGAACAAGAGACCCAGTACTTC. As protein: CASRPEQETQYF.

The genes are TRBV19 and TRBJ2-5; D remains ambiguous. Looked up from germline, CDR1 is LNHDA and CDR2 is SQIVND (reference sequence). V dropped 4 bases and J dropped 4 bases, with 7 bases sitting between them. The CDR3 sequence is 12 residues long. The CDR3 sequence: CASSRLGETQYF. The CDR3 DNA follows: TGTGCCAGTAGTAGGTTAGGAGAGACCCAGTACTTC. Full variable domain (outside the CDR3, taken from reference TRBV19 and TRBJ2-5): DGGITQSPKYLFRKEGQNVTLSCEQNLNHDAMYWYRQDPGQGLRLIYYSQIVNDFQKGDIAEGYSVSREKKESFPLTVTSAQKNPTAFYLCASSRLGETQYFGPGTRLLVL.

The V gene is TRBV11-2, the J gene TRBJ2-7; perhaps D is TRBD1 or TRBD2 (5 bases each). There are 14 residues in the CDR3. V was cut by 6 bases and J by 4 bases, with 16 bases left in between. The germline gives CDR1 SGHAT, CDR2 FQNNGV. The CDR3 protein is CASRGGGGAYEQYF. The DNA of the CDR3 is TGTGCCAGCAGAGGAGGTGGTGGGGCTTACGAGCAGTACTTC.

In the case of this clone: The sample has other DNA sequences that encode this CDR3 too. The rearrangement uses TRBV7-9 and TRBJ2-5; D may be TRBD2 (6 bases). The germline CDR1 and CDR2 sequences are SEHNR and FQNEAQ (reference sequence). The length of the CDR3 is 13 residues. The V gene lost 0 bases and the J gene lost 5 bases, with 7 bases spanning the gap. CDR3 DNA sequence: TGTGCCAGCAGCTTAGCGGGGGGTGAGACCCAGTACTTC. Its protein is CASSLAGGETQYF.

J is TRBJ1-6 and V is TRBV18, with 7 bases fitting TRBD1. The junction had 5 bases not matched to a gene; V was cut back by 0 bases and J by 0 bases. Germline CDR1 and CDR2: KGHSH and LQKENI. The CDR3 contains 18 residues. CDR3 loop: CASSPPKDRNSYNSPLHF. For the CDR3, the DNA is TGTGCCAGCTCACCACCTAAGGACAGGAACTCCTATAATTCACCCCTCCACTTT.

The chain is built from TRBV28 and TRBJ1-2, with D perhaps TRBD1 (5 bases). Trimming removed 4 bases from V and 2 bases from J, with 5 bases in between. This CDR3 is 12 amino acids long. CDR1 and CDR2 (germline): MDHEN, SYDVKM. The CDR3 nucleotides read TGTGCCAGCAGTTCAGGGAACTATGGCTACACCTTC. Protein product: CASSSGNYGYTF.

This sequence joins TRBV18 and TRBJ2-5; maybe TRBD1 (6 bases). Trimming took 5 bases from V and 5 from J, leaving 18 bases between them. Germline values: CDR1 KGHSH, CDR2 LQKENI. This CDR3 has 15 residues. The CDR3 DNA reads TGTGCCAGCTCAAACCGGGACAACAATCGGGAGACCCAGTACTTC. Residues: CASSNRDNNRETQYF.

This chain's CDR3 is CASTSGDSRDYGYTF. CDR3 coding DNA: TGTGCCAGCACCTCAGGGGACAGTAGGGACTATGGCTACACCTTC. The chain employs TRBV6-5 and TRBJ1-2, with 7 bases that match TRBD1. CDR1 is MNHEY and CDR2 is SVGAGI in the germline V gene. The CDR3 length is 15 residues. The trim removed 7 bases at V and 3 bases at J, leaving 11 bases unmatched.